This T cell receptor (beta chain) was retrieved from a study of a mutant IDH1 vaccine in newly diagnosed glioma. Whole-study context: Former treatment meant radiotherapy, temozolomide, or both; the majority had gotten both. Study-level points and caveats: Vaccine-induced responses were seen in roughly 93% of patients, spanning several MHC alleles.

Regarding time point: baseline, week 1 (first vaccination visit). Treatment defined: pre-vaccination baseline after standard-of-care therapy. Donor diagnoses consisted of new WHO grade 3 or 4 IDH1-mutant, ATRX-lost astrocytomas. CDR1 and CDR2 from the germline V gene are ENHRY and SYGVKD. The CDR3 has 13 amino acids. V was cut by 10 bases and J by 2 bases, with 15 bases left in between. Here immunoSEQ multiplex PCR was the method, and the copy in TCRdb shows in-frame clones only, minus some. The table lists over 75,000 clones, around nine tenths of them singletons. As regards this clone: Its antigen is unknown.

The receptor was isolated from a woman in her forties or fifties with glioma. J is TRBJ2-7 and V is TRBV10-3; D remains unclear. Sequenced material: PBMCs, taken from a glioma patient treated with radiotherapy, temozolomide or both. In DNA form, the CDR3 reads TGTGCCAAAGAAGGACGGGCCCCCTACGAGCAGTACTTC. This sequence encodes CAKEGRAPYEQYF.